This TCR beta chain was recovered during a study of STAT5B mutations in CD4+ large granular lymphocyte leukemia. General study points: Patient CD4-sorted repertoires stayed more clonal than healthy ones after leukemic-clone removal. TRBV06-family usage was enriched in top patient clones (8/27) versus controls (2/35).

Data came from immunoSEQ multiplex PCR; TCRdb stores just in-frame clones and leaves some out. The profile shows 20,000 to 25,000 clones, 74% of them singletons. There are a few counts of this clone. Its antigen is not known. The CDR3 contains 19 residues. Germline CDR1 is MGHRA and CDR2 is YSYEKL. The V gene end was trimmed by 3 bases and the J gene end by 0 bases; junction bases not matched to a gene: 5. The chain links TRBV4-1 to TRBJ2-1; 16 nucleotides agree with TRBD2. Material: CD4+ T cells from blood buffy coats. The sequence was obtained from a human donor in good health. The DNA for the CDR3 is TGCGCCAGCAGCCACCCGGGACTAGCGGGAGGGAGCTCCTACAATGAGCAGTTCTTC. Its translation is CASSHPGLAGGSSYNEQFF.